A selection of T cell receptor beta chains follows, all from one sample in a study of human T cells and chemical hapten exposure. Each CDR3 protein is one row after TCRdb ran MiXCR on the RACE reads. The sample has fewer than 200,000 distinct CDR3 sequences; approximately 29% are singletons. This material consisted of whole blood, taken in connection with sensitization to the hapten diphenylcyclopropenone (DPC). The receptors here all came from a woman aged 25-40 years with alopecia areata. Some clones in this sample may be carry-over from other donors' samples. Both conserved end residues are part of each CDR3. Each record gives: J gene, D gene, V gene, clone size, CDR3 protein, CDR3 DNA. A D gene is named only where the DNA matches it firmly. Size tells how often a clone was seen (once, few, many) or the class of an expanded clone, and some rows leave it out.

>TRBJ2-7|TRBD1|TRBV29-1|few
CSGATAGTGSVEQYF
TGCAGCGGTGCCACCGCCGGGACAGGGTCTGTCGAGCAGTACTTC
>TRBJ1-1|TRBD1|TRBV20-1|NA
CSATWEQGAQAFF
TGCAGTGCTACGTGGGAACAGGGGGCTCAAGCTTTCTTT
>TRBJ2-7|TRBD1|TRBV12-3/TRBV12-4|NA
CASSPQGVSYEQYF
TGTGCCAGCAGTCCCCAGGGGGTCTCCTACGAGCAGTACTTC
>TRBJ2-1|NA|TRBV29-1|NA
CSVPLASSEQFF
TGCAGCGTCCCCCTAGCGTCTAGTGAGCAGTTCTTC
>TRBJ2-1|TRBD2|TRBV3-1|NA
CASTNWAGADNEQFF
TGTGCCAGCACCAACTGGGCGGGAGCTGACAATGAGCAGTTCTTC
>TRBJ2-2|NA|TRBV7-9|few
CASSLPSGAAYTGELFF
TGTGCCAGCAGCTTACCCTCCGGGGCAGCTTACACCGGGGAGCTGTTTTTT
>TRBJ1-1|NA|TRBV29-1|many
CSVEVSRGWTEAFF
TGCAGCGTTGAAGTGTCGAGGGGATGGACTGAAGCTTTCTTT
>TRBJ2-3|TRBD2|TRBV5-1|NA
CASSTSGTSGGASDTQYF
TGCGCCAGCAGCACCTCCGGGACTAGCGGGGGGGCATCAGATACGCAGTATTTT
>TRBJ2-3|NA|TRBV28|few
CASRIGTDTQYF
TGTGCCAGCAGGATTGGTACAGATACGCAGTATTTT
>TRBJ2-2|NA|TRBV9|NA
CASRDNRGNTGELFF
TGTGCCAGCAGAGATAATAGGGGGAACACCGGGGAGCTGTTTTTT
>TRBJ1-2|NA|TRBV20-1|few
CSAPADRLYGYTF
TGCAGTGCCCCGGCGGACAGACTATATGGCTACACCTTC
>TRBJ1-4|TRBD1|TRBV28|NA
CASQKGTGEKLFF
TGTGCCAGTCAAAAGGGGACAGGTGAAAAACTGTTTTTT
>TRBJ1-1|NA|TRBV10-1|few
CASSSFGESEAFF
TGCGCCAGCAGTTCCTTCGGGGAATCTGAAGCTTTCTTT
>TRBJ1-1|NA|TRBV7-2|NA
CASSLGRATVEAFF
TGTGCCAGCAGCTTAGGGAGGGCTACGGTTGAAGCTTTCTTT
>TRBJ1-2|TRBD1|TRBV28|few
CATRQGGANYGYTF
TGTGCCACCAGACAGGGGGGCGCTAACTATGGCTACACCTTC
>TRBJ1-2|NA|TRBV3-1|NA
CASSPTRGGGFGYTF
TGTGCCAGCAGCCCCACCCGGGGCGGAGGTTTTGGCTACACCTTC
>TRBJ2-2|NA|TRBV29-1|few
CSVNRDGGELFF
TGCAGCGTTAACAGGGACGGCGGGGAGCTGTTTTTT
>TRBJ1-5|NA|TRBV24-1|NA
CATSDRGDVQPQHF
TGTGCCACCAGTGATCGAGGGGACGTTCAGCCCCAGCATTTT
>TRBJ1-6|NA|TRBV2|few
CASRDSSSYNSPLHF
TGTGCCAGCAGGGACAGTAGCTCCTATAATTCACCCCTCCACTTT
>TRBJ2-7|TRBD1|TRBV28|few
CASSAWDRSYEQYF
TGTGCCAGCAGTGCCTGGGACAGAAGCTACGAGCAGTACTTC
>TRBJ1-5|TRBD1|TRBV4-2|few
CASSQETGSNQPQHF
TGTGCCAGCAGCCAGGAGACAGGGAGCAATCAGCCCCAGCATTTT
>TRBJ2-2|NA|TRBV18|NA
CASSPLGPDRPGTGELFF
TGTGCCAGCTCACCACTGGGGCCCGACAGGCCGGGGACCGGGGAGCTGTTTTTT
>TRBJ2-4|TRBD1|TRBV4-3|NA
CASSLYRGQGNIQYF
TGCGCCAGCAGCCTGTACAGGGGGCAGGGGAACATTCAGTACTTC
>TRBJ2-7|NA|TRBV29-1|many
CSGGGAGSSYEQYF
TGCAGCGGGGGGGGGGCAGGCAGCTCCTACGAGCAGTACTTC
>TRBJ2-1|NA|TRBV29-1|NA
CTITTGPSSYNEQFF
TGCACCATCACCACTGGACCGAGCTCCTACAATGAGCAGTTCTTC
>TRBJ1-1|NA|TRBV6-2/TRBV6-3|few
CASTPEGPWMNTEAFF
TGTGCCAGCACCCCAGAGGGGCCATGGATGAACACTGAAGCTTTCTTT
>TRBJ2-7|NA|TRBV12-3/TRBV12-4|NA
CASSFWAGSYEQYF
TGTGCCAGCAGCTTTTGGGCGGGCTCCTACGAGCAGTACTTC
>TRBJ2-6|NA|TRBV29-1|many
CSVGSGANVLTF
TGCAGCGTTGGCTCTGGGGCCAACGTCCTGACTTTC
>TRBJ2-5|NA|TRBV4-2|NA
CASSQDGQPQETQYF
TGTGCCAGCAGCCAAGATGGACAGCCCCAAGAGACCCAGTACTTC
>TRBJ1-2|NA|TRBV27|NA
CASSLQGAPLFGYTF
TGTGCCAGCAGTTTGCAGGGTGCCCCTTTATTTGGCTACACCTTC
>TRBJ2-2|NA|TRBV28|NA
CASRALVPGELFF
TGTGCCAGCAGAGCTCTTGTGCCCGGGGAGCTGTTTTTT